The 28 T cell receptor beta chains given below trace back to one sample, sequenced in a study of blood T cells in healthy people across ages. Together with a sample-barcoded 5' primer, a J-beta primer mix was included in a second PCR lasting roughly 6 to 12 cycles. MiXCR, run by TCRdb on the 5' RACE reads, gives a single entry per CDR3 protein. Of 730,000 or so distinct CDR3 sequences detected, around 40% appear once; the ten largest clones hold roughly 19%. The sequencing sample was made of blood. These receptors were taken from a woman aged 60 to 75 in good health.

This clonotype was found a few times. The V and J genes are TRBV20-1 and TRBJ2-3; 9 bases align to TRBD2. In germline, CDR1 is DFQATT, CDR2 SNEGSKA (reference sequence). The trim removed 2 bases at V and 6 bases at J, leaving 6 bases unmatched. CDR3 length: 14 amino acids. CDR3 loop: CSARNAGGSDTQYF. In DNA form, the CDR3 reads TGCAGTGCTAGAAATGCGGGGGGGTCGGATACGCAGTATTTT.

Concerning this clonotype itself: A junction end diverges from the germline sequence, so it may reflect a read error. The chain carries TRBV5-1 and TRBJ2-7; 10 bases map to TRBD2. Germline V gene data show CDR1 as SGHRS and CDR2 as YFSETQ. There are 16 residues in the CDR3. CDR3 nucleotides: TGCCCCAGCAGCTTCTCACTAGCGGGGATTGCCTACGAGCAGTACTTC. Encoded protein: CPSSFSLAGIAYEQYF.

The rearrangement links TRBV6-1 to TRBJ1-2, with TRBD1 identical over 7 bases. The CDR3 sequence is 14 residues long. Germline CDR1 and CDR2: MNHNS and SASEGT. Losses at the gene ends were 4 bases for V and 1 base for J; bases not matched to a gene: 3. The CDR3, as DNA: TGTGCCAGCAGTGGAACAGGGGATAACTATGGCTACACCTTC. This codes for CASSGTGDNYGYTF.

This chain connects TRBV20-1 to TRBJ2-7; TRBD2 is a possible D gene (6 bases). V lost 3 bases to trimming and J lost 5 bases, with 11 bases between them. CDR1 and CDR2 from the germline V gene are DFQATT and SNEGSKA (reference sequence). The CDR3 spans 12 residues. CDR3 DNA sequence: TGCAGTGCTAGGTCCGGGAGCAACGAGCAGTACTTC. This translates into CSARSGSNEQYF.

The V gene is TRBV9, the J gene TRBJ1-2, with 7 bases identical to TRBD1. Germline CDR1 SGDLS, CDR2 YYNGEE. V was clipped by 4 bases and J by 7 bases; unmatched bases: 7. There are 13 residues in the CDR3. DNA of the CDR3: TGTGCCAGCAGCCCAGGGGGGGGCCTTGGCTACACCTTC. This codes for CASSPGGGLGYTF.

The DNA for the CDR3 is TGTGCCAGCAGTCCCTGGACTAGCTCGGAGCAGTACTTC. Its translation is CASSPWTSSEQYF. The chain is built from TRBV7-2 and TRBJ2-4, with TRBD2 matching 8 bases. Trimming took 6 bases from V and 13 from J; bases not matched to a gene: 11. The CDR3 contains 13 residues. Germline CDR1 reads SGHTA; CDR2 reads FQGNSA.

The chain is built from TRBV9 and TRBJ2-1, with no clear D. The V and J ends lost 0 bases and 0 bases respectively, with 16 bases between them. This CDR3 has 18 residues. From germline, CDR1 is SGDLS and CDR2 YYNGEE. CDR3 sequence reads: CASSVVLLEFSSYNEQFF. CDR3 in DNA: TGTGCCAGCAGCGTAGTTCTACTCGAGTTCAGCTCCTACAATGAGCAGTTCTTC. The whole variable domain, filled in from reference TRBV9 and TRBJ2-1, reads DSGVTQTPKHLITATGQRVTLRCSPRSGDLSVYWYQQSLDQGLQFLIQYYNGEERAKGNILERFSAQQFPDLHSELNLSSLELGDSALYFCASSVVLLEFSSYNEQFFGPGTRLTVL.

Here the CDR3 reads CASSVTSGTYEQFF. CDR3 DNA: TGCGCCAGCAGTGTGACTAGCGGGACGTATGAGCAGTTCTTC. The chain recombines TRBV5-1 with TRBJ2-1, with 11 bases aligning to TRBD2. J was trimmed by 8 bases and V by 5 bases; bases with no gene match: 6. This CDR3 region has 14 residues. From germline, CDR1 is SGHRS and CDR2 YFSETQ.

The rearrangement links TRBV20-1 to TRBJ2-5, with 7 bases aligning to TRBD2. The length of the CDR3 is 13 residues. The junction had 6 bases not matched to a gene; V was cut back by 5 bases and J by 3 bases. Germline CDR1 DFQATT, CDR2 SNEGSKA (reference sequence). The DNA of the CDR3 is TGCAGTGCTCAGACCCTAGCGGAAGAGACCCAGTACTTC. It yields the protein CSAQTLAEETQYF.

The rearrangement joins TRBV6-5 to TRBJ1-2; 9 nucleotides agree with TRBD1. CDR3 length: 14 amino acids. The trim removed 0 bases at V and 10 bases at J, leaving 6 bases unmatched. Germline-derived CDR1 and CDR2 are MNHEY and SVGAGI. CDR3 sequence reads: CASSYSRDRATYTF. CDR3 bases: TGTGCCAGCAGTTACTCGCGGGACAGGGCTACCTACACCTTC.

The chain employs TRBV20-1 and TRBJ2-7; D might be TRBD1 or TRBD2, each matching 5 bases. V gave up 6 bases and J gave up 3 bases, with 15 bases separating them. The CDR3 is made up of 13 amino acids. Germline loops: CDR1 DFQATT, CDR2 SNEGSKA (reference sequence). The CDR3 nucleotides read TGCAGTGCCCCACCCAGTGGGGGCTACGAGCAGTACTTC. Amino acids: CSAPPSGGYEQYF.

This clonotype has ten or more counts. The V gene is TRBV7-2, the J gene TRBJ2-4; no reliable D call. Trimming took 10 bases from V and 5 from J, leaving 18 bases between them. Germline V gene sequence: CDR1 SGHTA, CDR2 FQGNSA. The CDR3 is made up of 14 amino acids. The DNA of the CDR3 is TGTGCCACCATGTTTGCGCCGGACCAAAACATTCAGTACTTC. The encoded protein is CATMFAPDQNIQYF.

The chain joins TRBV7-2 to TRBJ2-1; 8 nucleotides line up with TRBD2. Germline-derived CDR1 and CDR2 are SGHTA and FQGNSA. The CDR3 loop spans 17 amino acids. V trimming: 5 bases; J trimming: 5 bases; junction bases outside the gene matches: 14. CDR3 nucleotide sequence: TGTGCCAGCAGCCAGGGAGGAGGGCTAGCGGGCCACAATGAGCAGTTCTTC. Translated: CASSQGGGLAGHNEQFF.

The chain links TRBV25-1 to TRBJ2-3; the D gene is possibly TRBD1 (6 bases). There are 14 residues in the CDR3. Germline V gene lookup returns CDR1 MGHDK and CDR2 SYGVNS. The V gene lost 7 bases and the J gene lost 6 bases, with 17 bases spanning the gap. This chain's CDR3 is CASIATGYSDTQYF. The CDR3 region has the DNA TGTGCCAGCATAGCGACAGGATATTCTGATACGCAGTATTTT.

This clonotype was recorded at least ten times. This rearrangement joins TRBV5-1 to TRBJ2-7, with D hard to call. The CDR3 sequence is 11 residues long. Per the germline V gene, CDR1 is SGHRS and CDR2 is YFSETQ. The V gene lost 4 bases and the J gene lost 2 bases, with 4 bases spanning the gap. Here the CDR3 reads CASSAAYEQYF. The DNA of the CDR3 is TGCGCCAGCAGCGCCGCCTACGAGCAGTACTTC.

The V call is TRBV5-6, the J call TRBJ2-3; TRBD2 is a possible D gene (6 bases). Germline V gene lookup returns CDR1 SGHDT and CDR2 YYEEEE. The CDR3 totals 15 residues. V lost 4 bases, J lost 2 bases, and 14 bases lay in between. CDR3 loop: CASSKGLTLTDTQYF. The CDR3 DNA follows: TGTGCCAGCAGCAAGGGACTCACCCTCACAGATACGCAGTATTTT.

The chain carries TRBV6-2 or TRBV6-3 and TRBJ2-3; a possible D gene is TRBD1 (6 bases). V gave up 3 bases and J gave up 10 bases, with 14 bases separating them. Per germline, CDR1 MNHEY and CDR2 SVGEGT. This CDR3 contains 13 residues. CDR3 loop: CASSYTGTPSQYF. CDR3 DNA: TGTGCCAGCAGTTATACCGGGACACCCTCGCAGTATTTT.

This clonotype was seen a few times. This sequence joins TRBV18 and TRBJ2-1; 8 bases are shared with TRBD2. Germline V gene sequence: CDR1 KGHSH, CDR2 LQKENI. The V and J ends lost 0 bases and 6 bases, in that order; junction bases with no gene match: 7. The CDR3 runs to 16 residues. The CDR3: CASSPPLLAGGNEQFF. The CDR3 bases are TGTGCCAGCTCACCACCCCTCCTAGCGGGCGGCAATGAGCAGTTCTTC.

The chain links TRBV20-1 to TRBJ2-3; a possible D gene is TRBD2 (6 bases). V was shortened by 3 bases and J by 5 bases, with 15 bases between the two germline ends. The CDR3 runs 14 residues. Germline CDR1 DFQATT, CDR2 SNEGSKA (reference sequence). CDR3 coding DNA: TGCAGTGCTAGGCGGGCTAGCGTCGGAGATACGCAGTATTTT. Amino acids: CSARRASVGDTQYF.

The sample holds a few counts of this clonotype. The chain links TRBV12-3 or TRBV12-4 to TRBJ2-3, with D hard to call. This CDR3 has 14 residues. The germline V and J ends were trimmed by 3 bases and 1 base, with 8 bases remaining between them. CDR3 nucleotides: TGTGCCAGCAGTTTTAGCCGGGGCACAGATACGCAGTATTTT. Its translation is CASSFSRGTDTQYF.

This chain links TRBV5-1 with TRBJ2-7; weak D call: TRBD1 (6 bases). The germline gives CDR1 SGHRS, CDR2 YFSETQ. The CDR3 loop spans 14 amino acids. V was pared by 5 bases and J by 5 bases, with 17 bases between. The CDR3 DNA reads as TGCGCCAGCAGAGTGCAGGGGTTCGCCAACGAGCAGTACTTC. Translated: CASRVQGFANEQYF.

Turning to this clonotype: This sequence may be a read error, since a much larger clone differs from it by one base. The chain has TRBV29-1 and TRBJ2-1, with D tentatively TRBD1 or TRBD2 (5 bases each). The V gene's germline CDR1 is SQVTM and CDR2 ANQGSEA. This CDR3 spans 12 amino acids. V shed 6 bases and J shed 6 bases, with 12 bases lying between them. The CDR3 DNA is TGCAGCGTCGGGACGGAGTGCAATGAGCAGTTCTTC. It codes for CSVGTECNEQFF.

V gene TRBV2 combines with J gene TRBJ2-2; D call uncertain. Trimming took off 2 bases at V and 1 base at J, with 8 bases between the two ends. The CDR3 sequence is 15 residues long. Germline CDR1 reads SNHLY; CDR2 reads FYNNEI. CDR3 coding DNA: TGTGCCAGCAGTGAACGATCTGGGAACACCGGGGAGCTGTTTTTT. It is translated as CASSERSGNTGELFF.

In this sample, this clonotype turned up a few times. The V and J genes are TRBV7-9 and TRBJ1-6; D is unclear. Germline loops: CDR1 SEHNR, CDR2 FQNEAQ (reference sequence). This CDR3 has 12 residues. V was shortened by 4 bases and J by 7 bases, with 5 bases between the two germline ends. The DNA for the CDR3 is TGTGCCAGCAGCTCACGGAATTCACCCCTCCACTTT. Translating it yields CASSSRNSPLHF.

This clonotype was seen at least ten times. J is TRBJ2-1 and V is TRBV4-3; D perhaps matches TRBD1 (5 bases). V lost 0 bases, J lost 7 bases, and 16 bases lay in between. CDR1 is LGHNA and CDR2 is YSLEER in the germline V gene. This CDR3 has 16 residues. The CDR3 nucleotides are TGCGCCAGCAGCCAAGATCTGCGGCAGGGAAGGAATGAGCAGTTCTTC. It is translated as CASSQDLRQGRNEQFF.

Here the CDR3 DNA reads TGTGCCAGCAGCCCCGGGACAGGACCCTCCGAGCAGTACTTC. Translated: CASSPGTGPSEQYF. This chain connects TRBV7-7 to TRBJ2-7; 8 bases line up with TRBD1. The CDR3 loop spans 14 amino acids. The germline CDR1 and CDR2 sequences are SSHAT and FNYEAQ (reference sequence). The ends lost 5 bases at V and 6 bases at J; junction bases unmatched: 9.

A word on this clonotype: One base away lies a much larger clone, so this may be a sequencing read error. The V and J genes are TRBV2 and TRBJ2-1, with 7 bases that match TRBD1. Unmatched junction bases numbered 7, after V lost 11 bases and J lost 0 bases. The germline CDR1 and CDR2 sequences are SNHLY and FYNNEI. This CDR3 is 14 amino acids long. CDR3 sequence reads: CAGYGTVSYNEQFF. The CDR3 nucleotides are TGTGCCGGCTACGGGACAGTCTCCTACAATGAGCAGTTCTTC.

This chain links TRBV4-1 with TRBJ1-2; maybe TRBD1 (6 bases). Trimming removed 0 bases at V and 7 bases at J, with 12 bases between. The CDR3 is 14 amino acids. Looked up from germline, CDR1 is MGHRA and CDR2 is YSYEKL. CDR3 protein: CASSQDRGLGGYTF. The CDR3 DNA reads as TGCGCCAGCAGCCAAGACAGGGGCCTCGGTGGCTACACCTTC.